Here is one T cell receptor (beta chain) with its context. The data were taken from a study of cytomegalovirus exposure and HLA in healthy donors. V was clipped by 4 bases and J by 4 bases; unmatched bases: 9. Germline CDR1 and CDR2: ENHRY and SYGVKD. The length of the CDR3 is 15 residues. The PCR made use of 60 Vbeta and 13 Jbeta primers. Some clones are missing from TCRdb's copy, which holds only in-frame ones; the method was immunoSEQ multiplex PCR. The sample consists of 100,000 to 150,000 clones, 60% to 85% of them appearing once. V and J are TRBV10-3 and TRBJ2-5; TRBD1 aligns across 7 bases. The sequenced sample was PBMCs. This clonotype originated in a female donor in good health and CMV-seronegative. The DNA for the CDR3 is TGTGCCATCAGTGGAGGGGCGAGGGGGCGAGAGACCCAGTACTTC. Its translation is CAISGGARGRETQYF.